This T cell receptor (beta chain) came from a study of shared clonotypes between healthy human individuals. The donors were all Caucasian adults (living in Nashville, Tennessee). General observations from the study: Enrolling few donors narrowed the genetic and exposure-history diversity that was represented.

How the authors handled the data: Filtering differed, since immunoSEQ gave only junction sequences and no quality scores. The assay was immunoSEQ multiplex PCR, and TCRdb's table has in-frame clones only and misses some. V, J and clone size derive from that table, while D and trimming were established from the DNA sequence. In the table there are fewer than 550,000 clones, roughly 85% of which are singletons. The CDR3 runs 14 residues. The V end was cut by 5 bases, the J end by 2 bases, with 12 bases between. Germline V gene sequence: CDR1 MNHNS, CDR2 SASEGT. A single count supports this clone. Its antigen is not known.

The sequenced sample was PBMCs. This chain connects TRBV6-1 to TRBJ1-2; possible D gene TRBD1, 5 bases. The origin of this receptor is a woman aged 40 to 50 in good health. Some clones in this sample may be carry-over from other donors' samples. The CDR3 region has the DNA TGTGCCAGCAGTCCCAACCGGGGGAACTATGGCTACACCTTC. This codes for CASSPNRGNYGYTF.